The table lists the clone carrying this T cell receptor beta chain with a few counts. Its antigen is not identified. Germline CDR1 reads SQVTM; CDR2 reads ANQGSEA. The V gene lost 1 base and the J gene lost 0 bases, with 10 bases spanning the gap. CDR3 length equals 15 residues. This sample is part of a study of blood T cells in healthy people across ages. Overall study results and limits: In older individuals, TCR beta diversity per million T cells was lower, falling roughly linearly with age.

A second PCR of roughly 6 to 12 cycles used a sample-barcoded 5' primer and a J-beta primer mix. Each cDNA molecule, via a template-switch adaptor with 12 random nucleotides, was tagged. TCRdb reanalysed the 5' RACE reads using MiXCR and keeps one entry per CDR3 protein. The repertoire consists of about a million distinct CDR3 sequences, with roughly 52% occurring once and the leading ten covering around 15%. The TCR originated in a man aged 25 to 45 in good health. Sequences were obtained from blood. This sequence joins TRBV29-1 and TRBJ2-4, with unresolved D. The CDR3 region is CSVEVAGLAKNIQYF. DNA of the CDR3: TGCAGCGTTGAAGTCGCCGGTTTAGCCAAAAACATTCAGTACTTC.